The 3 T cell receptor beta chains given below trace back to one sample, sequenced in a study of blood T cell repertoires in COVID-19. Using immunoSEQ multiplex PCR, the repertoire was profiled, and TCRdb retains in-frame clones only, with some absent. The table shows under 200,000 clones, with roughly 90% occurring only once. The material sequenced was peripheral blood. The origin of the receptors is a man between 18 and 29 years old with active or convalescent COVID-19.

The CDR3 is CASSWGQGGYGYTF. The CDR3 DNA reads as TGTGCCAGCAGCTGGGGGCAGGGCGGCTATGGCTACACCTTC. This sequence joins TRBV6-5 and TRBJ1-2; D perhaps matches TRBD1 (6 bases). V lost 6 bases and J 4 bases, leaving 15 bases between the germline ends. Germline V CDR1 and CDR2: MNHEY, SVGAGI. This CDR3 has 14 amino acids.

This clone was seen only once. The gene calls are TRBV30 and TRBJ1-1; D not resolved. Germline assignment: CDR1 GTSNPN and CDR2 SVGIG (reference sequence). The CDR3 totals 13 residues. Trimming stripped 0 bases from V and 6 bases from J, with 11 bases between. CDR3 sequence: CAWSVLEGSEAFF. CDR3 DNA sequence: TGTGCCTGGAGTGTACTAGAAGGATCTGAAGCTTTCTTT. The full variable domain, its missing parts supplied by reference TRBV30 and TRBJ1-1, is SQTIHQWPATLVQPVGSPLSLECTVEGTSNPNLYWYRQAAGRGLQLLFYSVGIGQISSEVPQNLSASRPQDRQFILSSKKLLLSDSGFYLCAWSVLEGSEAFFGQGTRLTVV.

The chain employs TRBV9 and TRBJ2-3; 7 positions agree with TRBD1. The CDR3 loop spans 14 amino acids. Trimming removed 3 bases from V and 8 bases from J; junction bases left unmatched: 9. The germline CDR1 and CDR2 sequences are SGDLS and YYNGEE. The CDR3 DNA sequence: TGTGCCAGCAGCGGAATACAGGGGCTTAGTACGCAGTATTTT. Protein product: CASSGIQGLSTQYF.